The 19 T cell receptor beta chains listed next were all sequenced from one sample in a study of molecular identifiers for immune sequencing clone quantification. TCRdb ran MiXCR on the PCR reads and lists one entry per CDR3 protein. The repertoire holds roughly 93,000 distinct CDR3 sequences, about 23% seen once, with less than 0.85% in the top ten. Sequencing input: naive CD8+ T cells from blood, with Jurkat cell RNA spiked in. As for subset: FACS-sorted CD8+CD4-CCR7+CD45RA+ naive T cells. All receptors come from a human donor in good health. Some libraries in this study had Jurkat cell RNA spiked in.

This clonotype has ten or more counts. J is TRBJ2-2 and V is TRBV27; the D is unclear. This CDR3 has 15 amino acids. V gave up 1 base and J gave up 0 bases, with 6 bases separating them. The germline gives CDR1 MNHEY, CDR2 SMNVEV (reference sequence). The CDR3 region is CASSLWSTNTGELFF. The CDR3 nucleotides read TGTGCCAGCAGTTTATGGAGCACGAACACCGGGGAGCTGTTTTTT.

This sequence joins TRBV6-5 and TRBJ2-1; TRBD1 aligns across 9 bases. There are 13 residues in the CDR3. The germline V gene encodes CDR1 MNHEY and CDR2 SVGAGI. Trimming took 6 bases from V and 8 from J; bases not matched to a gene: 5. CDR3 DNA sequence: TGTGCCAGCAGCTCGACAGGGGGGGATGAGCAGTTCTTC. Its protein is CASSSTGGDEQFF.

This clonotype was recorded many times. This chain joins TRBV7-3 and TRBJ2-1; D is possibly TRBD2 (6 bases). The CDR3 covers 16 residues. The ends were cut back, 6 bases at V and 0 bases at J, with 15 bases in the middle. The germline gives CDR1 SGHTA, CDR2 FQGTGA. DNA for the CDR3: TGTGCCAGCAGTGGGGGGTATGTTACCTCCTACAATGAGCAGTTCTTC. Protein: CASSGGYVTSYNEQFF.

A note on this clonotype: Likely a read error: the CDR3 ends without its conserved phenylalanine or tryptophan. The CDR3 loop reads CASSGLAGGPDTQYL. The CDR3 DNA is TGTGCCAGCAGCGGTCTAGCGGGGGGTCCAGATACGCAGTATTTA. The rearrangement links TRBV11-2 to TRBJ2-3, with TRBD2 matching 11 bases. CDR1 and CDR2 (germline): SGHAT, FQNNGV. The CDR3 length is 15 residues. V shed 5 bases and J 4 bases; nucleotides not matched to a gene: 5.

This clonotype was counted once. This could be a read error, since a much larger clone is one nucleotide away. The chain is built from TRBV6-1 and TRBJ2-7, with D tentatively TRBD1 (5 bases). This CDR3 is built from 15 residues. V dropped 4 bases and J dropped 1 base, with 14 bases sitting between them. From germline, CDR1 is MNHNS and CDR2 SASEGT. The CDR3 coding sequence is TGTGCCAGCAGTGCGGATGGGGCAGGTTCCTACGAGCAGTACTTC. The encoded protein is CASSADGAGSYEQYF.

This clonotype was detected ten times or more. J is TRBJ1-1 and V is TRBV6-5; 9 bases fit TRBD1. Germline trimming cut 4 bases from V and 5 bases from J; bases unmatched to any gene: 2. This CDR3 contains 13 residues. Germline CDR1 MNHEY, CDR2 SVGAGI. CDR3 in amino acids: CASSLGTGTEAFF. The CDR3 DNA is TGTGCCAGCAGTTTAGGGACAGGGACTGAAGCTTTCTTT.

In this sample, this clonotype turned up once. Possible read error: a much larger clone is one base away. The rearrangement links TRBV6-2 or TRBV6-3 to TRBJ1-1, with D unclear. The germline CDR1 and CDR2 sequences are MNHEY and SVGEGT. The CDR3 covers 15 residues. The CDR3 here is CASSYPIGRDTEAIF. DNA of the CDR3: TGTGCCAGCAGTTACCCCATCGGGAGAGACACTGAAGCTATCTTT.

The chain links TRBV6-1 to TRBJ2-7; tentative D call: TRBD1 (5 bases). The CDR3 runs 14 residues. The V end was cut by 1 base, the J end by 2 bases, with 9 bases between. Per germline, CDR1 MNHNS and CDR2 SASEGT. The CDR3 nucleotides are TGTGCCAGCAGTGAAGTGGACACTACCTACGAGCAGTACTTC. Translating gives CASSEVDTTYEQYF.

This clonotype came up many times. The V gene is TRBV5-6, the J gene TRBJ2-6; D is uncertain. Germline CDR1 reads SGHDT; CDR2 reads YYEEEE. V was clipped by 0 bases and J by 0 bases, with 7 bases between them. The length of the CDR3 is 16 residues. CDR3 protein: CASSLELISGANVLTF. For the CDR3, the DNA is TGTGCCAGCAGCTTGGAGCTGATCTCTGGGGCCAACGTCCTGACTTTC. Filled out from reference TRBV5-6 and TRBJ2-6, the complete variable domain reads DAGVTQSPTHLIKTRGQQVTLRCSPKSGHDTVSWYQQALGQGPQFIFQYYEEEERQRGNFPDRFSGHQFPNYSSELNVNALLLGDSALYLCASSLELISGANVLTFGAGSRLTVL.

Turning to this clonotype: It may be a read error: a sequence one base away is much more abundant. The CDR3 region has the DNA TGTGCCAGCAGCTTCCCGGCCAGGGCTTACGTGCAGTACTTC. It yields the protein CASSFPARAYVQYF. The V and J genes are TRBV7-9 and TRBJ2-7, with D possibly matching TRBD1 (5 bases). Germline V CDR1 and CDR2: SEHNR, FQNEAQ (reference sequence). The CDR3 sequence is 14 residues long.

This sequence joins TRBV4-3 and TRBJ2-5; 8 bases are shared with TRBD2. The CDR3 totals 18 residues. Germline-derived CDR1 and CDR2 are LGHNA and YSLEER. V trimming: 0 bases; J trimming: 3 bases; junction bases outside the gene matches: 12. The CDR3 region has the DNA TGCGCCAGCAGCCAAGATCTTGATGCGGGGGGCCTTGAAGAGACCCAGTACTTC. Its protein product is CASSQDLDAGGLEETQYF.

In the case of this clonotype: Compared with germline, one end of the junction differs, possibly owing to a read error. For the CDR3, the DNA is TGTGCCAGCAGCTTAGGGGTAGGGGGACTGAACCCTGAAGCTTTCTTT. Protein sequence: CASSLGVGGLNPEAFF. This sequence joins TRBV7-2 and TRBJ1-1; D might be TRBD1 (6 bases). Germline-derived CDR1 and CDR2 are SGHTA and FQGNSA. The length of the CDR3 is 16 residues.

This clonotype was found many times. This chain uses TRBV20-1 with TRBJ2-3, with TRBD2 matching over 15 bases. Germline V lookup: CDR1 DFQATT, CDR2 SNEGSKA (reference sequence). V lost 5 bases, J lost 3 bases, and 9 bases stayed unmatched. The CDR3 loop spans 17 amino acids. The CDR3 loop reads CSAPEGLAGGGTDTQYF. CDR3 bases: TGCAGTGCTCCCGAGGGACTAGCGGGGGGAGGGACAGATACGCAGTATTTT.

With respect to this clonotype: Possible read error: a much larger clone is one base away. The chain is built from TRBV5-1 and TRBJ2-3; 8 bases agree with TRBD1. The CDR3 totals 15 residues. CDR1 is SGHRS, CDR2 YFSETQ, per germline. CDR3 region: CASSLGQGNTNTQYF. In DNA, the CDR3 is TGCGCCAGCAGTCTCGGACAGGGCAACACAAATACGCAGTATTTT.

This clonotype appeared many times. The genes are TRBV29-1 and TRBJ2-2; D ambiguous. Germline CDR1 reads SQVTM; CDR2 reads ANQGSEA. V shed 5 bases and J shed 1 base, with 11 bases lying between them. CDR3 length: 14 amino acids. As DNA, the CDR3 is TGCAGCGTTCTTCGCGGAGAGAACACCGGGGAGCTGTTTTTT. Translation: CSVLRGENTGELFF.

A note on this clonotype: This may be a read error, as it is one base from a much larger clone. The chain joins TRBV9 to TRBJ2-3; 10 bases line up with TRBD2. Per germline, CDR1 SGDLS and CDR2 YYNGEE. The CDR3 totals 16 residues. The CDR3 nucleotides read TGTGTCAGCAGCGTCGGGACTAGCGACGACACAGATACGCAGTATTTT. Residues: CVSSVGTSDDTDTQYF.

This clonotype was recorded many times. This rearrangement joins TRBV7-9 to TRBJ1-2; D not certain. Trimming left V 5 bases short and J 0 bases short, with 13 bases between. Per germline, CDR1 SEHNR and CDR2 FQNEAQ (reference sequence). The CDR3 has 15 residues. Written as DNA, the CDR3 is TGTGCCAGCAGCCCCTTACAGATTACTAACTATGGCTACACCTTC. Residues: CASSPLQITNYGYTF.

The DNA for the CDR3 is TGTGCCAGTAGTAGCGGGTCTGGGACAGGATTCTACGAGCAGTACTTC. It is translated as CASSSGSGTGFYEQYF. The gene calls are TRBV19 and TRBJ2-7; 8 bases line up with TRBD1. This CDR3 spans 16 amino acids. V shed 4 bases and J 3 bases; nucleotides not matched to a gene: 11. Germline values: CDR1 LNHDA, CDR2 SQIVND (reference sequence).

This clonotype was counted at least ten times. In nucleotides, the CDR3 is TGTGCCAGCAGTCTAGGGGGCCTCAATCAGCCCCAGCATTTT. Residues: CASSLGGLNQPQHF. The chain couples TRBV12-3 or TRBV12-4 to TRBJ1-5, with 7 bases matching TRBD1. There are 14 residues in the CDR3. V trimming: 5 bases; J trimming: 3 bases; junction bases outside the gene matches: 4.